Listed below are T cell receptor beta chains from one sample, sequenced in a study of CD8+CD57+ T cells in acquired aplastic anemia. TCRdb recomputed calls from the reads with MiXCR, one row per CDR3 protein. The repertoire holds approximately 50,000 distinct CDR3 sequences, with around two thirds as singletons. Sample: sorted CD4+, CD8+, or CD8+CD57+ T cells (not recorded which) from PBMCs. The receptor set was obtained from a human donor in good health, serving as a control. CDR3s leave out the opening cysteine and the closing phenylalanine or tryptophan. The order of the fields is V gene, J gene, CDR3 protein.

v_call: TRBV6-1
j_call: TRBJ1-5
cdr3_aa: ASRNTRSTPQH

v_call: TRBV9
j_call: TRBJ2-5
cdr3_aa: ASSVGVETQY

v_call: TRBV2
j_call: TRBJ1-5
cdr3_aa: ASSAGRGSNQPQH

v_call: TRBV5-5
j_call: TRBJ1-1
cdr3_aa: ASSLGYTEAF

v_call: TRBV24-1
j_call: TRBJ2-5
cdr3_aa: ATSDSGTFGSETQY

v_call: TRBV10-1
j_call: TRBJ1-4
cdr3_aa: ARGTEPNEKLF

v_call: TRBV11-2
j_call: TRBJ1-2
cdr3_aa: ASSLGDYRDSFYGYT

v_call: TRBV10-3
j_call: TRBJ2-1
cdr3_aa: ASRGWVGNEQF

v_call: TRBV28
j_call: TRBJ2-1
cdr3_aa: ASSLAGSSYNEQF

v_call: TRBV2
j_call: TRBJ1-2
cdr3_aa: ASTDRVGYGYT

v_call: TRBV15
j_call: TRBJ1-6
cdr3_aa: ATSRGGGGSPLH

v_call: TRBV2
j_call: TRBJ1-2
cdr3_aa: ASGVRNEGGYT

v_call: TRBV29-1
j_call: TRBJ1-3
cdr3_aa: SVEVEMTGSGNTIY

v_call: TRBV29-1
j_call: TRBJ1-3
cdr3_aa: SVEDLTDPGNTIY

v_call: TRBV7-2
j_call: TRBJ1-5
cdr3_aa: ASSSRGDQPQH

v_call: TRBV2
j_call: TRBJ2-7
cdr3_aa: ASVTSGRDYEQY

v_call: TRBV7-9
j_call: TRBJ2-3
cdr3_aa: ASSHRDGQREQY

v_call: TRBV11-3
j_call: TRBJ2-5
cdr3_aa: ASSLVGSGETQY

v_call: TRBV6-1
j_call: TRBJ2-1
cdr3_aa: ASSPTGTSEYNEQF

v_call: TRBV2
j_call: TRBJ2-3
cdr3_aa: ASKGGTDTQY

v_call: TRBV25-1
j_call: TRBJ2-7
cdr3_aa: ASHSGGISYEQY

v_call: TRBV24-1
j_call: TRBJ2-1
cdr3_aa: ATSGGLALNEQF

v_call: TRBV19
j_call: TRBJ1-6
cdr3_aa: ASSMAPSPLH

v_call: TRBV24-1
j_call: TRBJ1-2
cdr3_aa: ATRRFTGTGGGYGYT

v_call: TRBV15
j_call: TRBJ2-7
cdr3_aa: ATSSRDRGLREQY

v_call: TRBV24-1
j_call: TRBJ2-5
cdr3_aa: ATSDYQETQY

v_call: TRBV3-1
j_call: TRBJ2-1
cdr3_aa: ASSQEASRLDNEQF